These 21 T cell receptor beta chains came from one sample sequenced in a study of T-cell reconstitution after alpha-beta-depleted transplantation in children. Construction of the TCRbeta library involved unique molecular identifiers. TCRdb analysed the PCR reads with MiXCR anew, one entry per CDR3 protein. The profile covers some 600,000 distinct CDR3 sequences, with 10% to 15% appearing a single time and about 2.2% taken by the ten largest. The source material was PBMCs, mostly from graft donor cells, sampled 360 days after TCRalphabeta/CD19-depleted stem cell transplant. Receptors were obtained from a male patient aged 10-17 years who had a stem cell transplant for acute myeloid leukemia, so the T cells may come from the graft donor.

Only a few counts were recorded for this clonotype. This chain connects TRBV25-1 to TRBJ1-2; D uncertain. Germline lookup yields CDR1 MGHDK and CDR2 SYGVNS. The CDR3 is 15 residues long. V was trimmed by 4 bases and J by 4 bases, leaving 16 bases between them. In nucleotides, the CDR3 is TGTGCCAGCAGTGGCTTGACCGCCGCGCGCTATGGCTACACCTTC. Translating it yields CASSGLTAARYGYTF.

The genes are TRBV6-5 and TRBJ2-3; TRBD2 is a possible D gene (6 bases). This CDR3 spans 15 amino acids. V lost 2 bases, J lost 2 bases, and 11 bases lay in between. Germline V gene data show CDR1 as MNHEY and CDR2 as SVGAGI. CDR3 DNA: TGTGCCAGCAGTTACACTAGCCGTTACACAGATACGCAGTATTTT. It specifies CASSYTSRYTDTQYF.

This rearrangement joins TRBV7-2 to TRBJ2-3; 12 bases align to TRBD2. V shed 8 bases, J shed 2 bases, and the junction held 2 bases outside the gene matches. CDR1 and CDR2 from the germline V gene are SGHTA and FQGNSA. The CDR3 runs to 14 residues. Here the CDR3 reads CASGLAGYTDTQYF. In DNA form, the CDR3 reads TGTGCCAGCGGACTAGCGGGATACACAGATACGCAGTATTTT.

This clonotype has a handful of counts. The chain recombines TRBV29-1 with TRBJ2-7; D could derive from TRBD1 or TRBD2 (5 bases each). This CDR3 is built from 15 residues. The V gene lost 0 bases and the J gene lost 4 bases, with 16 bases spanning the gap. Germline CDR1 SQVTM, CDR2 ANQGSEA. CDR3: CSVEDRQRSYYEQYF. In DNA form, the CDR3 reads TGCAGCGTTGAAGATCGACAGCGGAGCTATTACGAGCAGTACTTC.

This clonotype was observed many times. The chain links TRBV20-1 to TRBJ2-4; no definite D call. The germline gives CDR1 DFQATT, CDR2 SNEGSKA (reference sequence). The CDR3 runs to 12 residues. Trimming cost V 5 bases and J 7 bases, with 12 bases left between them. CDR3 sequence reads: CSALPQDNIQYF. The CDR3 DNA is TGCAGTGCTCTTCCCCAGGATAACATTCAGTACTTC.

This chain joins TRBV29-1 and TRBJ2-7; D might be TRBD2 (5 bases). This CDR3 is 14 amino acids long. Trimming removed 2 bases at V and 5 bases at J, with 16 bases between. Germline V gene data show CDR1 as SQVTM and CDR2 as ANQGSEA. The CDR3 loop is CSVEYRGSLDEQYF. The CDR3 DNA sequence: TGCAGCGTTGAATATCGCGGGTCTCTGGACGAGCAGTACTTC.

The chain couples TRBV28 to TRBJ2-1; tentatively, D is TRBD2 (5 bases). Trimming cost V 6 bases and J 0 bases, with 21 bases left between them. This CDR3 has 18 amino acids. Germline V gene lookup returns CDR1 MDHEN and CDR2 SYDVKM. In DNA, the CDR3 is TGTGCCAGCAGCTCAAATCTCGAGGGCTATTTCTCCTACAATGAGCAGTTCTTC. Translation gives CASSSNLEGYFSYNEQFF.

This clonotype has at least ten counts. The chain employs TRBV13 and TRBJ2-5; a possible D gene is TRBD1 (5 bases). Germline V CDR1 and CDR2: PRHDT, FYEKMQ (reference sequence). V lost 4 bases, J lost 5 bases, and 17 bases lay in between. The CDR3 has 15 residues. CDR3 bases: TGTGCCAGCAGCTGGGCTGGACAAGTTCGGGAGACCCAGTACTTC. Translating gives CASSWAGQVRETQYF.

The genes are TRBV5-1 and TRBJ2-6; D possibly corresponds to TRBD2 (5 bases). CDR1 SGHRS and CDR2 YFSETQ come from the germline V gene. This CDR3 contains 16 residues. Trimming shortened V by 1 base and J by 0 bases, and 8 bases separated the two germline ends. In nucleotides, the CDR3 is TGCGCCAGCAGCTTGAGTCGGGGCTCTGGGGCCAACGTCCTGACTTTC. It specifies CASSLSRGSGANVLTF.

This clonotype came up many times. The chain is built from TRBV29-1 and TRBJ1-1; D not certain. Per germline, CDR1 SQVTM and CDR2 ANQGSEA. Trimming pared 4 bases from V and 1 base from J, leaving 4 bases between. The CDR3 extends over 11 amino acids. DNA of the CDR3: TGCAGCGTTGGTGAGAACACTGAAGCTTTCTTT. Translated: CSVGENTEAFF.

The chain carries TRBV6-2 or TRBV6-3 and TRBJ2-7, with 10 bases fitting TRBD2. Germline values: CDR1 MNHEY, CDR2 SVGEGT. V lost 6 bases, J lost 3 bases, and 2 bases stayed unmatched. There are 13 residues in the CDR3. CDR3 DNA sequence: TGTGCCAGCAGGACTAGCGGGTACTACGAGCAGTACTTC. Translated, it gives CASRTSGYYEQYF.

This clonotype was recorded a few times. The chain has TRBV29-1 and TRBJ2-3, with 11 bases matching TRBD2. The CDR3 sequence is 14 residues long. Germline V CDR1 and CDR2: SQVTM, ANQGSEA. V dropped 4 bases and J dropped 3; count of bases not matched to a gene: 3. The CDR3 DNA is TGCAGCGTTGGGGGGACTAGCGGAACAGATACGCAGTATTTT. As protein: CSVGGTSGTDTQYF.

This clonotype was picked up many times. This chain joins TRBV6-2 or TRBV6-3 and TRBJ2-7, with 9 bases identical to TRBD2. CDR3 length equals 14 residues. The J segment lost 2 bases and the V segment lost 6 bases, leaving 5 bases of the junction unmatched. Germline CDR1 and CDR2: MNHEY and SVGEGT. The DNA of the CDR3 is TGTGCCAGCAGGCCTAGCGGGATTCCCTACGAGCAGTACTTC. It codes for CASRPSGIPYEQYF.

The chain is built from TRBV29-1 and TRBJ2-1, with TRBD2 as a possible D gene (6 bases). The ends were cut back, 4 bases at V and 10 bases at J, with 17 bases in the middle. This CDR3 has 13 amino acids. Germline loops: CDR1 SQVTM, CDR2 ANQGSEA. CDR3 nucleotides: TGCAGCGTTGGACGACTAGAAGTGTTCGAGCAGTTCTTC. Residues: CSVGRLEVFEQFF.

The chain combines TRBV29-1 with TRBJ1-1; D is unclear. Trimming stripped 6 bases from V and 4 bases from J, with 15 bases between. This CDR3 has 13 residues. Per the germline V gene, CDR1 is SQVTM and CDR2 is ANQGSEA. The CDR3 protein is CSVNGGWGTEAFF. The CDR3 DNA is TGCAGCGTAAACGGAGGCTGGGGCACTGAAGCTTTCTTT.

About this clonotype: This may come from a read error, since a much larger clone is one base off. The chain combines TRBV29-1 with TRBJ2-1; D ambiguous. The V gene lost 0 bases and the J gene lost 6 bases, with 3 bases spanning the gap. This CDR3 is 11 amino acids long. Germline loops: CDR1 SQVTM, CDR2 ANQGSEA. The CDR3, as DNA: TGCAGCGTTGAAGAAGTCAATGAGCAGTTCTTC. Amino acids: CSVEEVNEQFF.

The chain employs TRBV7-2 and TRBJ2-1, with D unresolved. CDR3 length: 11 amino acids. Looked up from germline, CDR1 is SGHTA and CDR2 is FQGNSA. V was clipped by 5 bases and J by 13 bases, with 12 bases between them. The DNA for the CDR3 is TGTGCCAGCAGCCCTCAACAGCCCCAGTTCTTC. This sequence encodes CASSPQQPQFF.

This clonotype was recorded many times. This sequence joins TRBV20-1 and TRBJ2-7, with D unclear. From germline, CDR1 is DFQATT and CDR2 SNEGSKA (reference sequence). V was trimmed by 6 bases and J by 13 bases, leaving 19 bases between them. The CDR3 loop spans 11 amino acids. The CDR3 nucleotides are TGCAGTGCGGCCGGATACTCAACTGAATACTTC. It codes for CSAAGYSTEYF.

This clonotype was seen more than once but under ten times. V gene TRBV5-1 combines with J gene TRBJ2-7; 7 bases are a match to TRBD2. CDR3 length: 15 amino acids. V dropped 4 bases and J dropped 3; count of bases not matched to a gene: 10. Germline CDR1 and CDR2: SGHRS and YFSETQ. The CDR3 DNA reads TGCGCCAGCAGCGGGGGGGAAGGATTCTACTACGAGCAGTACTTC. Translated: CASSGGEGFYYEQYF.

V usage is TRBV12-3 or TRBV12-4 and J usage is TRBJ2-5, with 14 bases that match TRBD2. The CDR3 consists of 16 residues. Trimming removed 5 bases from V and 5 bases from J; junction bases left unmatched: 7. CDR3 region: CASSPRLAGGLETQYF. CDR3 bases: TGTGCCAGCAGTCCTCGACTAGCGGGGGGGCTTGAGACCCAGTACTTC.

This clonotype was found a few times. V and J are TRBV10-3 and TRBJ1-1, with D unresolved. V lost 2 bases to trimming and J lost 5 bases, with 12 bases between them. This CDR3 comprises 14 residues. Looked up from germline, CDR1 is ENHRY and CDR2 is SYGVKD. In nucleotides, the CDR3 is TGTGCCATCAGTGAGGCAGATACGGGAACTGAAGCTTTCTTT. It yields the protein CAISEADTGTEAFF.